This T cell receptor beta chain was documented in a study of blood T cell repertoires in COVID-19 (dated by TCRdb to between 2020 and 2021). Regarding the study in general: Collaborator samples came from the United States, Italy and Spain and covered acute and convalescent phases of COVID-19. The repertoires were released in a freely available public database meant as a resource for research on the immune response to SARS-CoV-2. The sample metadata nearly always contained a de-identified subject ID, COVID-19 status, age in years and sex. The samples were drawn from the first 160 participants of the ongoing ImmuneRACE study and from 950 to 1,500 subjects provided by 6 global collaborators. Where available, HLA class I and class II types were taken from metadata supplied by the sample provider and were not determined by assay-based typing. The prospective study material was composed of cDNA or gDNA derived from T cells, B-cell-depleted T cells, or PBMCs. The dataset comprised deeply sampled blood TCRbeta repertoires from subjects exposed to, actively infected with, or recovered from COVID-19.

Participants in the prospective study were aged roughly 18 to 100 years, lived in about two dozen United States geographic areas, and enrolled through a virtual design. Cohort assignment in the prospective study relied on participant-reported clinical history from a screening survey and a study questionnaire. Recovered participants in ImmuneRACE Cohort 3 were defined as having two consecutive negative NP/OP PCR tests, clearance from a healthcare professional, or resolution of symptoms. Each participant in the prospective study had whole blood, serum and a nasopharyngeal or oropharyngeal swab collected by mobile phlebotomists. Participants in the prospective study had the option to provide additional blood draws and questionnaires over a roughly two-month period. Before DNA extraction, blood samples from the prospective study were shipped at room temperature or frozen. The paper as a whole reports these results and caveats: Clinical and demographic metadata were provided uncurated, with the amount varying by source and participant.

TCRbeta CDR3 regions were amplified from genomic DNA by means of the immunoSEQ Assay, a bias-controlled multiplex PCR. In the paper's pipeline: The number of nucleated cells in each sample was estimated from the amplification of reference gene primers within the assay. To quantify the absolute abundance of each unique TCRbeta CDR3 rearrangement, sequence reads were collapsed and filtered. For each sample, productive Simpson clonality was calculated by taking the square root of Simpson's diversity index across productive rearrangements. This immuneACCESS table, as held by TCRdb, lists in-frame sequences with V and J called but not all clones. Of the missing ones, under half trace to an unresolved V gene in checked studies; the others have no known cause. Clonal size and the V and J genes are those of that table, whereas D and trimming came from the DNA. The sample table holds around 470,000 clones, of which about nine tenths were seen once. The ten biggest clones cover more than 0.55% of the sample.

As to this clone: Its antigen specificity is not known. It has no much larger one-base neighbor in the sample; base qualities were not kept.

V is trimmed back by 4 bases and J by 6 bases, and the junction contains 7 bases that no gene match accounts for. CDR1 GTSNPN and CDR2 SVGIG were looked up in the germline V gene (reference sequence). The CDR3 spans 14 residues, from the cysteine through the phenylalanine. This entry keeps only the CDR3 DNA: 42 bases, framed from base 1. The chain employs TRBV30 and TRBJ2-2; TRBD2 fits 8 bases in the junction. The sample comprised PBMCs or T cells enriched from blood (not recorded which). The source of this sequence is a man between 18 and 29 years old who had recovered from COVID-19. The CDR3 in this case is CAWNSGNRAGELFF. DNA sequence: TGTGCCTGGAATAGCGGGAATCGGGCCGGGGAGCTGTTTTTT.